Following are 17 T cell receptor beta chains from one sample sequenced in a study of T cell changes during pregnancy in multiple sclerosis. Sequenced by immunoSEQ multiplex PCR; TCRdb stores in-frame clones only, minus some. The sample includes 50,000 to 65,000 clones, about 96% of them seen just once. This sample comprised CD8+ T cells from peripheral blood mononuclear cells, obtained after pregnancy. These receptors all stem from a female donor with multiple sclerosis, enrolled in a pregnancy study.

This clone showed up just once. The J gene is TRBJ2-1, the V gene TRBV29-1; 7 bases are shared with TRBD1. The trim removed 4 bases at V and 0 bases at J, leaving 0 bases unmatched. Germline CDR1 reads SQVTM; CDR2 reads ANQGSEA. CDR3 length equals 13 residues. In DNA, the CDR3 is TGCAGCGTTGCAGGGGGCTCCTACAATGAGCAGTTCTTC. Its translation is CSVAGGSYNEQFF.

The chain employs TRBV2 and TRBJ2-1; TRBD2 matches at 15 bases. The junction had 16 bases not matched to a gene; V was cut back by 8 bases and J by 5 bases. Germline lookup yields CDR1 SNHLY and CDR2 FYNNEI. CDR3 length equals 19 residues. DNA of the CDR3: TGTGCCAGCGTGGCGAGAGGACTAGCGGGAGGGGCCGCAGACAATGAGCAGTTCTTC. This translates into CASVARGLAGGAADNEQFF.

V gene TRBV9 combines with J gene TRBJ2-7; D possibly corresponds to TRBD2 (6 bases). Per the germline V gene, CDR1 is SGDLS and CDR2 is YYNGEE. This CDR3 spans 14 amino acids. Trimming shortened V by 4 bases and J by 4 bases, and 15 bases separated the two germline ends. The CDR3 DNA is TGTGCCAGCAGCTCGGGACTTCTACCATACGAGCAGTACTTC. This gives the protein CASSSGLLPYEQYF.

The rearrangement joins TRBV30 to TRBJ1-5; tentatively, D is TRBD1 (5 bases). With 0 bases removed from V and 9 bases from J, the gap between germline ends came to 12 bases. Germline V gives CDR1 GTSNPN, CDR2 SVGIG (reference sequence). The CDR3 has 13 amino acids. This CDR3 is CAWSVGVGGPQHF. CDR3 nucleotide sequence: TGTGCCTGGAGTGTAGGGGTGGGGGGGCCCCAGCATTTT.

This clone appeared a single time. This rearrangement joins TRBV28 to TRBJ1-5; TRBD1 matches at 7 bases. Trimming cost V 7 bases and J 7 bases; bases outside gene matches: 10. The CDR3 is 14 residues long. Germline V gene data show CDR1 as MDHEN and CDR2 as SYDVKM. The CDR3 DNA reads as TGTGCCAGCACCAGGGGGTTCTCTTCCCAGCCCCAGCATTTT. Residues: CASTRGFSSQPQHF.

The CDR3, as DNA: TGTGCCAGCAGTAGGGGGCGAGAGCAGTACTTC. It specifies CASSRGREQYF. The chain is built from TRBV27 and TRBJ2-7; the match to TRBD1 covers 7 bases. Looked up from germline, CDR1 is MNHEY and CDR2 is SMNVEV (reference sequence). Trimming cost V 5 bases and J 7 bases; bases outside gene matches: 2. The CDR3 is 11 residues long.

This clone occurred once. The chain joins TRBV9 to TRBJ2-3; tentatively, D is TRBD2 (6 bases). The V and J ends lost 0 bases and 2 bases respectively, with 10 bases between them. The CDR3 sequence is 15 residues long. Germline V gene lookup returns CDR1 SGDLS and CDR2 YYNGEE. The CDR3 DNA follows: TGTGCCAGCAGCGTAGGGGGGGAGTTCACAGATACGCAGTATTTT. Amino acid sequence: CASSVGGEFTDTQYF.

The CDR3 bases are TGTGCCAGCAGCTCCCTCGTGGCAACCGGGGAGCTGTTTTTT. It is translated as CASSSLVATGELFF. The chain has TRBV28 and TRBJ2-2; D unresolved. Germline V gene lookup returns CDR1 MDHEN and CDR2 SYDVKM. The V and J ends lost 6 bases and 5 bases respectively, with 13 bases between them. The CDR3 contains 14 residues.

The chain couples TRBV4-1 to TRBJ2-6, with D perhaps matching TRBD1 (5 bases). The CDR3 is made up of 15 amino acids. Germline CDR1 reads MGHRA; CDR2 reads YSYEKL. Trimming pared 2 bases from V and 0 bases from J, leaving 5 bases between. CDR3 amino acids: CASSQQGSGANVLTF. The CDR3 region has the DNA TGCGCCAGCAGCCAACAGGGCTCTGGGGCCAACGTCCTGACTTTC.

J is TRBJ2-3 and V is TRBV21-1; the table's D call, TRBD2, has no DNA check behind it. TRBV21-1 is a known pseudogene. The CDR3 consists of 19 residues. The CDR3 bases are TGTGCCAGCAGCAAATTGCCTAGCGGGAGGGCCAGTAGTACAGATACGCAGTATTTT. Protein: CASSKLPSGRASSTDTQYF.

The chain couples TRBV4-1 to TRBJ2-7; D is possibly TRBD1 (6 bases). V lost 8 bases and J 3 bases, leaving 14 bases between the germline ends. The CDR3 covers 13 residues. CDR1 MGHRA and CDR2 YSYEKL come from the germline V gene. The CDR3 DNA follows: TGCGCCAGCGCACAGGGCCAGAGCTACGAGCAGTACTTC. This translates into CASAQGQSYEQYF.

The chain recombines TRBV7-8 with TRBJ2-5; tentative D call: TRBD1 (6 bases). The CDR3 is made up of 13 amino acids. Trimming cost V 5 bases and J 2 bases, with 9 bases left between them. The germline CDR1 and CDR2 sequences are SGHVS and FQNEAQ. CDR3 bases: TGTGCCAGCAGCCGGACAGAACAAGAGACCCAGTACTTC. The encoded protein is CASSRTEQETQYF.

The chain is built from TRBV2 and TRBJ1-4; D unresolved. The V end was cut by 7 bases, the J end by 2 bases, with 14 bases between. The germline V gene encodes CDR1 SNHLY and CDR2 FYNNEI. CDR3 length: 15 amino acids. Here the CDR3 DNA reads TGTGCCAGCACGGGGTTTGGTCGGACTAATGAAAAACTGTTTTTT. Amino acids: CASTGFGRTNEKLFF.

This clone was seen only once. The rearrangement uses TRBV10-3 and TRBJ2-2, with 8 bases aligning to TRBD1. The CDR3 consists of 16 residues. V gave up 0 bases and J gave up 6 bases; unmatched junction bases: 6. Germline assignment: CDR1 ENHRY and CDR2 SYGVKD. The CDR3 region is CAISESAGGAAGELFF. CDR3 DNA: TGTGCCATCAGTGAGTCTGCAGGGGGCGCGGCCGGGGAGCTGTTTTTT.

The CDR3 protein is CATSRDRLAGGYNEQFF. For the CDR3, the DNA is TGTGCCACCAGCAGAGATCGACTAGCGGGGGGATACAATGAGCAGTTCTTC. This sequence joins TRBV15 and TRBJ2-1, with TRBD2 matching over 13 bases. The CDR3 spans 17 residues. Trimming took 0 bases from V and 4 from J; bases not matched to a gene: 3. The V gene's germline CDR1 is LNHNV and CDR2 YYDKDF (reference sequence).

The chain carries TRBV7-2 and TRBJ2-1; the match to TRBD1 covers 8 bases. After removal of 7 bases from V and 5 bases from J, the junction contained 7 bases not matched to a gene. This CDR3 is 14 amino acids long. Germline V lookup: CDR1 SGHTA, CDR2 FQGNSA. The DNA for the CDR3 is TGTGCCAGCAAGTGGACAGGGATCAACAATGAGCAGTTCTTC. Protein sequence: CASKWTGINNEQFF.

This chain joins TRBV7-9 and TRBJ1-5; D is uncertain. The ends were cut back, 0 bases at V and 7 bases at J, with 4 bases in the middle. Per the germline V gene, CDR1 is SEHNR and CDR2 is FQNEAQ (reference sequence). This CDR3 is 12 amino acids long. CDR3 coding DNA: TGTGCCAGCAGCTTAGCGAGCCAGCCCCAGCATTTT. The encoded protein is CASSLASQPQHF.